The TCR beta chain described here comes from a study of T cell responses to AZD1222 COVID-19 vaccine. The CDR3 covers 18 residues. The V end was cut by 0 bases, the J end by 4 bases, with 16 bases between. CDR1 is LGHDT and CDR2 is YNNKEL in the germline V gene (reference sequence). Sequenced by immunoSEQ multiplex PCR; TCRdb stores in-frame clones only, minus some. The sample has roughly 100,000 clones, around 86% seen once. This receptor was identified in an adult who received the MenACWY meningococcal vaccine as a control. The chain combines TRBV3-1 (or the pseudogene TRBV3-2) with TRBJ1-6; TRBD1 might be the D (5 bases). This material consisted of peripheral blood, taken 28 days after the second dose of the MenACWY control vaccine. CDR3 DNA: TGTGCCAGCAGCCAAGAAAAGGGACCGAAGGAGTATAATTCACCCCTCCACTTT. This encodes CASSQEKGPKEYNSPLHF.